These 16 T cell receptor beta chains were all obtained from the same sample, sequenced in a study of T cell responses to AZD1222 COVID-19 vaccine (dated by TCRdb to 2020 to 2022). The library was generated by the immunoSEQ multiplex PCR assay. This immuneACCESS table, as held by TCRdb, lists in-frame sequences with V and J called but not all clones. Of the missing ones, under half trace to an unresolved V gene in checked studies; the others have no known cause. This sample has around 70,000 clones in its table, and 88% of those were observed once. Roughly 7.3% of the sample belongs to the ten largest clones. The meaning of the sample's time point label: baseline before first vaccination. The sequences come from peripheral blood, collected on day 0 of AZD1222 vaccination. The receptors were gathered from an adult in good health.

The chain is built from TRBV12-3 or TRBV12-4 and TRBJ1-5; D is unclear. V lost 6 bases and J lost 5, with 8 bases in between. This CDR3 comprises 12 residues. CDR3 region: CASSWGHQPQHF. In nucleotides, the CDR3 is TGTGCCAGCAGCTGGGGTCATCAGCCCCAGCATTTT.

The CDR3 spells CASSMGSGAYEQYF. The CDR3 bases are TGTGCCAGTAGTATGGGTAGCGGAGCCTACGAGCAGTACTTC. The J gene is TRBJ2-7, the V gene TRBV19, with D perhaps matching TRBD2 (6 bases). CDR3 length: 14 residues. Trimming removed 3 bases at V and 2 bases at J, with 11 bases between. Germline CDR1 and CDR2: LNHDA and SQIVND (reference sequence).

The chain uses TRBV7-2 and TRBJ2-7, with 10 positions matching TRBD2. The CDR3 has 15 amino acids. V lost 5 bases and J lost 0; bases outside the gene matches: 4. The germline CDR1 and CDR2 sequences are SGHTA and FQGNSA. Here the CDR3 DNA reads TGTGCCAGCAGCATCTGGACTAGCGGCTCCTACGAGCAGTACTTC. It translates to CASSIWTSGSYEQYF.

V gene TRBV29-1 combines with J gene TRBJ2-3, with a possible D match to TRBD1 (6 bases). This CDR3 has 13 amino acids. Germline CDR1 reads SQVTM; CDR2 reads ANQGSEA. The V and J ends lost 6 bases and 4 bases respectively, with 14 bases between them. The DNA of the CDR3 is TGCAGCGTAAAGGGCAGGGGACCAGATACGCAGTATTTT. Translating gives CSVKGRGPDTQYF.

The chain couples TRBV4-1 to TRBJ1-1, with a possible D match to TRBD1 (5 bases). Germline loops: CDR1 MGHRA, CDR2 YSYEKL. Trimming took 3 bases from V and 0 from J, leaving 11 bases between them. This CDR3 has 15 residues. The CDR3 bases are TGCGCCAGCAGCCATAGGGACCTCGTGAACACTGAAGCTTTCTTT. Translating it yields CASSHRDLVNTEAFF.

The V gene is TRBV19, the J gene TRBJ1-5, with D possibly being TRBD1 (5 bases). V lost 5 bases and J 0 bases, leaving 8 bases between the germline ends. Germline V gives CDR1 LNHDA, CDR2 SQIVND (reference sequence). The CDR3 length is 14 residues. The CDR3 loop is CASSQGYSNQPQHF. CDR3 DNA: TGTGCCAGTAGTCAGGGTTATAGCAATCAGCCCCAGCATTTT.

The V call is TRBV4-1, the J call TRBJ1-1; 12 bases agree with TRBD1. V shed 2 bases, J shed 1 base, and the junction held 8 bases outside the gene matches. The CDR3 extends over 18 amino acids. Germline V lookup: CDR1 MGHRA, CDR2 YSYEKL. The CDR3 loop is CASSQNRGQGAKNTEAFF. The CDR3 DNA follows: TGCGCCAGCAGCCAAAACAGGGGACAGGGGGCGAAGAACACTGAAGCTTTCTTT.

This sequence joins TRBV19 and TRBJ1-5; D perhaps matches TRBD1 (6 bases). The CDR3 contains 15 residues. The germline CDR1 and CDR2 sequences are LNHDA and SQIVND (reference sequence). Trimming cost V 10 bases and J 2 bases, with 18 bases left between them. The CDR3 sequence: CATGSQGLGNQPQHF. Here the CDR3 DNA reads TGTGCCACCGGATCGCAGGGGTTGGGCAATCAGCCCCAGCATTTT. Variable domain in full (rest from reference TRBV19 and TRBJ1-5): DGGITQSPKYLFRKEGQNVTLSCEQNLNHDAMYWYRQDPGQGLRLIYYSQIVNDFQKGDIAEGYSVSREKKESFPLTVTSAQKNPTAFYLCATGSQGLGNQPQHFGDGTRLSIL.

This chain links TRBV6-2 or TRBV6-3 with TRBJ1-1; tentatively, D is TRBD1 (6 bases). The CDR3 is made up of 16 amino acids. Trimming took off 6 bases at V and 5 bases at J, with 22 bases between the two ends. Looked up from germline, CDR1 is MNHEY and CDR2 is SVGEGT. The CDR3: CASSLYLQGSGTEAFF. CDR3 DNA: TGTGCCAGCAGCCTATACCTACAGGGCTCGGGGACTGAAGCTTTCTTT.

Only a few counts were recorded for this clone. At one end, the junction sequence differs from germline, possibly due to a read error. The rearrangement joins TRBV7-7 to TRBJ2-7; TRBD2 matches at 7 bases. The CDR3 is 15 amino acids. Looked up from germline, CDR1 is SSHAT and CDR2 is FNYEAQ (reference sequence). CDR3 sequence: CASSLTPSGVYEQYF. As DNA, the CDR3 is TGTGCTAGCAGCTTAACCCCTAGCGGAGTTTACGAGCAGTACTTC.

In this sample, this clone turned up a few times. The V call is TRBV25-1, the J call TRBJ1-2; D ambiguous. CDR1 is MGHDK, CDR2 SYGVNS, per germline. Trimming took off 1 base at V and 8 bases at J, with 17 bases between the two ends. The CDR3 covers 15 residues. CDR3 sequence reads: CASSEFSGASRGYTF. CDR3 DNA sequence: TGTGCCAGCAGTGAATTTAGCGGAGCTTCAAGGGGCTACACCTTC.

The chain combines TRBV30 with TRBJ1-2, with unresolved D. The CDR3 extends over 15 amino acids. V dropped 1 base and J dropped 3 bases, with 15 bases sitting between them. The germline CDR1 and CDR2 sequences are GTSNPN and SVGIG (reference sequence). The CDR3, as DNA: TGTGCCTGGAGTGCTGCCCCCGCCTACTACTATGGCTACACCTTC. This gives the protein CAWSAAPAYYYGYTF.

In this sample, this clone is medium-sized. V gene TRBV19 combines with J gene TRBJ2-7, with TRBD2 matching over 11 bases. This CDR3 region has 16 residues. From germline, CDR1 is LNHDA and CDR2 SQIVND (reference sequence). Trimming cost V 5 bases and J 2 bases; bases outside gene matches: 8. CDR3 protein: CASSFSGTSGAYEQYF. Written as DNA, the CDR3 is TGTGCCAGTAGTTTCTCCGGGACTAGCGGCGCCTACGAGCAGTACTTC.

This clone occurred once. The J gene is TRBJ2-1, the V gene TRBV7-9, with D uncertain. The V gene lost 6 bases and the J gene lost 12 bases, with 21 bases spanning the gap. The germline gives CDR1 SEHNR, CDR2 FQNEAQ (reference sequence). CDR3 length: 14 residues. The CDR3 DNA reads TGTGCCAGCAGGCCTAAAACGCTATTCGGCGGGCAGTTCTTC. Protein sequence: CASRPKTLFGGQFF.

CDR3 DNA sequence: TGTGCCAGCAGCTTAGACCGGACGTCGAGCTCCTACAATGAGCAGTTCTTC. Translation: CASSLDRTSSSYNEQFF. This chain connects TRBV7-2 to TRBJ2-1; D is ambiguous. Trimming took off 1 base at V and 0 bases at J, with 13 bases between the two ends. The germline CDR1 and CDR2 sequences are SGHTA and FQGNSA. The CDR3 covers 17 residues.

J is TRBJ2-7 and V is TRBV4-1; D unclear. CDR1 and CDR2 from the germline V gene are MGHRA and YSYEKL. CDR3 length equals 17 residues. The V gene lost 5 bases and the J gene lost 5 bases, with 25 bases spanning the gap. CDR3 protein: CASSVRPTPFGENEQYF. The CDR3 region has the DNA TGCGCCAGCAGCGTTCGCCCGACTCCCTTCGGTGAAAACGAGCAGTACTTC.